The next 5 T cell receptor beta chains were all read from a single sample in a study of spatial heterogeneity in lung cancer. TCRdb re-called the 5' RACE reads through MiXCR, storing one row per CDR3 protein. The profile shows approximately 41,000 distinct CDR3 sequences, 10% to 13% of them singletons. This sample's time point: blood at routine non-recurrence follow-up after resection. The sequencing here drew on PBMCs, taken at follow-up. The receptors stem from a female donor with early-stage non-small cell lung cancer.

The gene calls are TRBV20-1 and TRBJ2-2; 10 bases are a match to TRBD2. Germline trimming cut 4 bases from V and 1 base from J; bases unmatched to any gene: 3. The germline CDR1 and CDR2 sequences are DFQATT and SNEGSKA (reference sequence). The CDR3 spans 15 residues. DNA of the CDR3: TGCAGTGCTACCCCTAGCGGGAGGAACACCGGGGAGCTGTTTTTT. It translates to CSATPSGRNTGELFF.

This clonotype showed up just a few times. J is TRBJ2-1 and V is TRBV5-1, with TRBD2 matching over 8 bases. V was clipped by 3 bases and J by 10 bases; unmatched bases: 6. CDR3 length: 13 residues. CDR1 SGHRS and CDR2 YFSETQ come from the germline V gene. In nucleotides, the CDR3 is TGCGCCAGCAGCTGGGGGACTAGTAGCGAGCAGTTCTTC. This gives the protein CASSWGTSSEQFF. The full variable domain, with the rest looked up from reference TRBV5-1 and TRBJ2-1, is KAGVTQTPRYLIKTRGQQVTLSCSPISGHRSVSWYQQTPGQGLQFLFEYFSETQRNKGNFPGRFSGRQFSNSRSEMNVSTLELGDSALYLCASSWGTSSEQFFGPGTRLTVL.

In this sample, this clonotype turned up many times. The rearrangement links TRBV4-2 to TRBJ2-7, with 12 bases matching TRBD2. The CDR3 contains 18 residues. Germline V gives CDR1 LGHNA, CDR2 YNFKEQ. Germline trimming cut 0 bases from V and 0 bases from J; bases unmatched to any gene: 6. The CDR3 region is CASSQDPTSGGFSYEQYF. The CDR3 DNA sequence: TGTGCCAGCAGCCAAGACCCTACTAGCGGGGGGTTCTCCTACGAGCAGTACTTC.

This clonotype was recorded at least ten times. The DNA for the CDR3 is TGCAGCGCCGGAGGGGACAGAAGAACTGAAGCTTTCTTT. This codes for CSAGGDRRTEAFF. This chain connects TRBV29-1 to TRBJ1-1, with 7 bases lining up with TRBD1. Germline CDR1 is SQVTM and CDR2 is ANQGSEA. Losses at the gene ends were 7 bases for V and 5 bases for J; bases not matched to a gene: 10. This CDR3 is 13 amino acids long.

This clonotype was seen a handful of times. The chain is built from TRBV4-1 and TRBJ2-1, with 14 bases aligning to TRBD2. V dropped 1 base and J dropped 7; count of bases not matched to a gene: 9. In germline, CDR1 is MGHRA, CDR2 YSYEKL. The CDR3 is 18 residues long. The CDR3 protein is CASSQVDMGLAGVNEQFF. CDR3 DNA: TGCGCCAGCAGCCAAGTTGACATGGGACTAGCGGGGGTGAATGAGCAGTTCTTC.